The 23 T cell receptor beta chains presented below share a single source sample, sequenced in a study of CD8 T cells in ankylosing spondylitis (dated by TCRdb to the late 2010s). Library generation was performed with 5' RACE. Sequencing used an Illumina HiSeq 2500. TCRdb reanalyzed the raw reads on its own, using fastp at Q25 for trimming and MiXCR for clone calling, and kept in-frame beta chains. Each entry is one CDR3 protein sequence, shown with its most common DNA and genes. The sample includes 230,000 or so distinct CDR3 sequences, with more than 20% observed a single time. The ten largest clones take up approximately 0.61% of the sample. The source material was blood, either unsorted or a sorted T cell fraction (not recorded which). The receptors here all came from a male donor with ankylosing spondylitis or in good health (not recorded which).

The chain combines TRBV29-1 with TRBJ2-1; 13 bases are a match to TRBD2. The CDR3 runs to 14 residues. The germline gives CDR1 SQVTM, CDR2 ANQGSEA. V lost 3 bases, J lost 8 bases, and 4 bases stayed unmatched. The CDR3 sequence is CSVDVGLAGHEQFF. The DNA of the CDR3 is TGCAGCGTTGATGTGGGACTAGCGGGGCATGAGCAGTTCTTC.

There are many counts of this clonotype. The J gene is TRBJ2-1, the V gene TRBV15; D is perhaps TRBD1 (6 bases). This CDR3 is built from 12 residues. Trimming cost V 8 bases and J 6 bases, with 11 bases left between them. Germline values: CDR1 LNHNV, CDR2 YYDKDF (reference sequence). The CDR3 reads CATSPQGNEQFF. The CDR3 DNA sequence: TGTGCCACCTCGCCACAGGGCAATGAGCAGTTCTTC. Full variable domain (outside the CDR3, taken from reference TRBV15 and TRBJ2-1): DAMVIQNPRYQVTQFGKPVTLSCSQTLNHNVMYWYQQKSSQAPKLLFHYYDKDFNNEADTPDNFQSRRPNTSFCFLDIRSPGLGDTAMYLCATSPQGNEQFFGPGTRLTVL.

This clonotype was recorded many times. The chain has TRBV12-3 or TRBV12-4 and TRBJ2-3; 14 bases map to TRBD2. V lost 6 bases, J lost 8 bases, and 10 bases stayed unmatched. The CDR3 spans 16 residues. Here the CDR3 reads CASSPPGLAGGGTQYF. The CDR3 region has the DNA TGTGCCAGCAGCCCCCCCGGACTAGCGGGGGGAGGTACGCAGTATTTT.

In its sample, this clonotype was seen a few times. The V call is TRBV20-1, the J call TRBJ2-5; 8 positions match TRBD2. The CDR3 is 15 amino acids. V gave up 4 bases and J gave up 5 bases; unmatched junction bases: 12. Germline V lookup: CDR1 DFQATT, CDR2 SNEGSKA (reference sequence). The CDR3 nucleotides are TGCAGTGCTATTTTCGGCGGGGGGCGTCGGGAGACCCAGTACTTC. Amino acid sequence: CSAIFGGGRRETQYF.

The rearrangement joins TRBV7-9 to TRBJ2-1; 7 bases agree with TRBD2. The germline V gene encodes CDR1 SEHNR and CDR2 FQNEAQ (reference sequence). V dropped 1 base and J dropped 6; count of bases not matched to a gene: 6. The CDR3 totals 15 residues. CDR3 bases: TGTGCCAGCAGCTTAGGACGGGGGAGGGTCAATGAGCAGTTCTTC. It translates to CASSLGRGRVNEQFF.

The CDR3 region is CAISGDSGNTIYF. CDR3 bases: TGTGCCATCAGTGGTGACTCTGGAAACACCATATATTTT. This chain links TRBV10-3 with TRBJ1-3; no definite D call. Germline V gene sequence: CDR1 ENHRY, CDR2 SYGVKD. Trimming stripped 4 bases from V and 0 bases from J, with 4 bases between. The CDR3 sequence is 13 residues long.

This clonotype has a count of ten or more. The CDR3 reads CASSPLGPGSTEAFF. CDR3 DNA sequence: TGCGCCAGCAGCCCGCTGGGGCCTGGGAGCACTGAAGCTTTCTTT. The rearrangement joins TRBV5-1 to TRBJ1-1; possible D gene TRBD1, 5 bases. V was cut by 4 bases and J by 4 bases, with 17 bases left in between. The CDR3 has 15 residues. In germline, CDR1 is SGHRS, CDR2 YFSETQ.

This clonotype was recorded only once. V and J are TRBV20-1 and TRBJ1-4; D is perhaps TRBD1 (5 bases). V was trimmed by 6 bases and J by 2 bases, leaving 13 bases between them. Looked up from germline, CDR1 is DFQATT and CDR2 is SNEGSKA (reference sequence). The CDR3 consists of 14 residues. The CDR3 region has the DNA TGCAGTGCCGTCGGGGGGGTCACTAATGAAAAACTGTTTTTT. Protein: CSAVGGVTNEKLFF.

This clonotype was picked up many times. The chain has TRBV5-1 and TRBJ1-1; D unclear. V was cut by 1 base and J by 8 bases, with 12 bases left in between. Germline V gives CDR1 SGHRS, CDR2 YFSETQ. This CDR3 region has 13 residues. The CDR3 sequence is CASSLRENEEAFF. The DNA of the CDR3 is TGCGCCAGCAGCTTGAGAGAGAATGAGGAAGCTTTCTTT.

The J gene is TRBJ2-3, the V gene TRBV7-9, with D perhaps TRBD2 (5 bases). Germline CDR1 reads SEHNR; CDR2 reads FQNEAQ (reference sequence). Trimming cost V 5 bases and J 4 bases, with 16 bases left between them. CDR3 length: 15 residues. CDR3 DNA sequence: TGTGCCAGCAGCCCCGGGGTTTTGAGTTCAGATACGCAGTATTTT. Translation: CASSPGVLSSDTQYF.

CDR3 sequence reads: CATSRGANTGELFF. The DNA of the CDR3 is TGTGCCACCTCTCGCGGGGCGAACACCGGGGAGCTGTTTTTT. The genes are TRBV24-1 and TRBJ2-2; a possible D gene is TRBD2 (6 bases). This CDR3 is 14 amino acids long. CDR1 KGHDR and CDR2 SFDVKD come from the germline V gene. Trimming stripped 9 bases from V and 0 bases from J, with 10 bases between.

The V call is TRBV15, the J call TRBJ2-7; D remains ambiguous. V lost 0 bases and J lost 2, with 11 bases in between. This CDR3 contains 15 residues. From germline, CDR1 is LNHNV and CDR2 YYDKDF (reference sequence). CDR3 residues: CATSRDPKTTYEQYF. As DNA, the CDR3 is TGTGCCACCAGCAGAGACCCGAAAACGACCTACGAGCAGTACTTC.

This clonotype has just a few counts. The V and J genes are TRBV12-3 or TRBV12-4 and TRBJ2-7; TRBD1 aligns across 9 bases. The CDR3 is 16 residues long. The V and J ends lost 2 bases and 7 bases, in that order; junction bases with no gene match: 12. The CDR3 DNA reads TGTGCCAGCAGTTTAATTTCGGGGGACAGGGTAAGAGAGCAGTACTTC. Translated: CASSLISGDRVREQYF.

The chain employs TRBV6-5 and TRBJ1-1; TRBD1 might be the D (5 bases). The germline V and J ends were trimmed by 6 bases and 1 base, with 12 bases remaining between them. Germline V CDR1 and CDR2: MNHEY, SVGAGI. This CDR3 spans 14 amino acids. CDR3 residues: CASRLGTQNTEAFF. The CDR3 DNA reads TGTGCCAGCAGACTCGGGACCCAGAACACTGAAGCTTTCTTT.

Ten or more counts support this clonotype. The genes are TRBV20-1 and TRBJ2-2; a weak D match, TRBD1 (5 bases). Trimming removed 4 bases at V and 6 bases at J, with 12 bases between. Germline values: CDR1 DFQATT, CDR2 SNEGSKA (reference sequence). The CDR3 spans 13 residues. The chain's CDR3 is CSATLQGSGELFF. CDR3 DNA: TGCAGTGCTACACTCCAGGGTTCCGGGGAGCTGTTTTTT.

This clonotype appeared once. The genes are TRBV6-1 and TRBJ2-5; TRBD2 matches at 9 bases. Germline trimming cut 6 bases from V and 2 bases from J; bases unmatched to any gene: 7. Germline V gives CDR1 MNHNS, CDR2 SASEGT. This CDR3 has 15 residues. In nucleotides, the CDR3 is TGTGCCAGCAGCGAAACGGCGGGGGGGCAAGAGACCCAGTACTTC. Amino acids: CASSETAGGQETQYF.

This clonotype turned up a few times. The rearrangement links TRBV20-1 to TRBJ2-3; perhaps TRBD2 as D (6 bases). The germline V gene has CDR1 DFQATT and CDR2 SNEGSKA (reference sequence). This CDR3 contains 16 residues. V was shortened by 2 bases and J by 3 bases, with 18 bases between the two germline ends. This CDR3 is CSARWAGTSVTDTQYF. The DNA of the CDR3 is TGCAGTGCTAGATGGGCCGGGACTTCGGTTACAGATACGCAGTATTTT.

This clonotype was counted at least ten times. The chain couples TRBV20-1 to TRBJ2-1; D may be TRBD1 or TRBD2 (5 bases each). CDR1 is DFQATT and CDR2 is SNEGSKA in the germline V gene (reference sequence). The CDR3 sequence is 13 residues long. The V gene lost 3 bases and the J gene lost 8 bases, with 14 bases spanning the gap. The CDR3 nucleotides read TGCAGTGCTAGGGGAGCAGGGCTACATGAGCAGTTCTTC. Its protein is CSARGAGLHEQFF.

V and J are TRBV20-1 and TRBJ2-1; no definite D call. Germline loops: CDR1 DFQATT, CDR2 SNEGSKA (reference sequence). This CDR3 comprises 14 residues. Trimming left V 3 bases short and J 2 bases short, with 11 bases between. CDR3 coding DNA: TGCAGTGCTAGTGTGGGGTTAACCTACAATGAGCAGTTCTTC. Residues: CSASVGLTYNEQFF.

This sequence joins TRBV18 and TRBJ2-3; no reliable D call. The V gene's germline CDR1 is KGHSH and CDR2 LQKENI. V lost 8 bases and J 4 bases, leaving 13 bases between the germline ends. CDR3 length: 13 residues. The CDR3 region is CASRGTQPDTQYF. CDR3 in DNA: TGTGCCAGCAGAGGCACACAGCCAGATACGCAGTATTTT.

This clonotype was observed many times. J is TRBJ2-7 and V is TRBV12-3 or TRBV12-4; 11 nucleotides match TRBD1. J gave up 5 bases and V 7 bases, and 7 bases lay outside the gene matches. This CDR3 spans 14 amino acids. The CDR3: CASKLGQGADEQYF. CDR3 coding DNA: TGTGCCAGCAAATTAGGACAGGGGGCAGACGAGCAGTACTTC.

This clonotype was detected a few times. The chain combines TRBV29-1 with TRBJ2-1; 14 bases fit TRBD2. Germline V gene data show CDR1 as SQVTM and CDR2 as ANQGSEA. V lost 6 bases and J lost 5; bases outside the gene matches: 3. This CDR3 has 14 amino acids. CDR3 nucleotide sequence: TGCAGCGTGGGGACTAGCGGGGGTAACAATGAGCAGTTCTTC. Protein sequence: CSVGTSGGNNEQFF.

This clonotype showed up many times. J is TRBJ1-5 and V is TRBV4-1, with a possible D match to TRBD1 (6 bases). Germline CDR1 and CDR2: MGHRA and YSYEKL. With 1 base removed from V and 7 bases from J, the gap between germline ends came to 11 bases. CDR3 length equals 14 residues. CDR3 sequence (DNA): TGCGCCAGCAGCCAAGCCGGGGGCGGACAGCCCCAGCATTTT. Residues: CASSQAGGGQPQHF.